This TCR beta chain was profiled in a study of shared clonotypes between healthy human individuals. Germline V gene sequence: CDR1 MNHEY, CDR2 SVGAGI. V dropped 6 bases and J dropped 6 bases, with 15 bases sitting between them. This CDR3 contains 14 residues. Produced via immunoSEQ multiplex PCR; TCRdb's table is partial and in-frame only. The sample records around 2.3 million clones, 95% being singletons. Recent vaccinations or acute infections were absent in the healthy HIV-negative adult donors. Nashville, Tennessee was home to all donors, who were Caucasian adults. This TCR came from a man between 18 and 29 years old in good health. Sequences were obtained from naive CD4+ T cells sorted from blood. The subset was: CD45RA+ positively selected. This chain links TRBV6-5 with TRBJ1-5; a weak D match, TRBD1 (5 bases). The CDR3, as DNA: TGTGCCAGCAGCCCCAGGGAGAGAAGTCAGCCCCAGCATTTT. As protein: CASSPRERSQPQHF.